The subject of this entry is one T cell receptor (beta chain). Produced via immunoSEQ multiplex PCR; TCRdb's table is partial and in-frame only. The sample carries tens of thousands of clones, around 90% recorded once. The sample comes from a study of OX40 agonist ivuxolimab in advanced cancers. The CDR3 contains 15 residues. Trimming pared 6 bases from V and 3 bases from J, leaving 16 bases between. CDR1 and CDR2 from the germline V gene are SNHLY and FYNNEI. This clonotype originated in an adult with an advanced solid tumor such as melanoma, head and neck, liver or kidney cancer. This chain uses TRBV2 with TRBJ2-3; D perhaps matches TRBD2 (5 bases). This specimen was CD4+ or CD8+ T cells sorted from blood, taken in a trial of the OX40 agonist ivuxolimab. CDR3 loop: CASRRAGGVTDTQYF. CDR3 DNA sequence: TGTGCCAGCAGGAGGGCCGGTGGGGTGACAGATACGCAGTATTTT.